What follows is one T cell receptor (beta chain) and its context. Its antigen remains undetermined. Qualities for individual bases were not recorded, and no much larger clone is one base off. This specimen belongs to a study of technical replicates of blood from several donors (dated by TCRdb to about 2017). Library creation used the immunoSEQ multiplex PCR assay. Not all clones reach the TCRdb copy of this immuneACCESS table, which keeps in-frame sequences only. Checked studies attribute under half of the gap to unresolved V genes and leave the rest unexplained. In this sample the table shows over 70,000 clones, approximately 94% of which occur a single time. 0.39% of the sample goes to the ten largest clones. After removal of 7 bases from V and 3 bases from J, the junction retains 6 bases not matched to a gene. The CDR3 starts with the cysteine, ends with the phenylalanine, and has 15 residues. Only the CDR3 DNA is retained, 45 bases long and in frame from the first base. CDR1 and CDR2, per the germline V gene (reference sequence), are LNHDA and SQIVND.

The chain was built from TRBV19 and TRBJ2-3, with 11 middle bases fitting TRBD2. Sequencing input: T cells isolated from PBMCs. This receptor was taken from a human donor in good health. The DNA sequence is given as TGTGCCAGTAACCTACTAGCGGGAGCTACAGATACGCAGTATTTT. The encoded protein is CASNLLAGATDTQYF. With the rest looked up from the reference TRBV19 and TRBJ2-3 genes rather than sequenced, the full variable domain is DGGITQSPKYLFRKEGQNVTLSCEQNLNHDAMYWYRQDPGQGLRLIYYSQIVNDFQKGDIAEGYSVSREKKESFPLTVTSAQKNPTAFYLCASNLLAGATDTQYFGPGTRLTVL.